This T cell receptor (beta chain) was sequenced for a study of blood T cells in healthy people across ages. Study-level points and caveats: The donors' CMV status was not determined, possibly confounding changes in expanded clonotypes.

Every participating donor contributed about 10 milliliters of peripheral blood through a draw. A J-beta primer mix and a sample-barcoded 5' primer were used in a second PCR of roughly 7 to 12 cycles. In TCRdb, the 5' RACE reads were re-called with MiXCR into one record per CDR3 protein. The sample includes over 700,000 distinct CDR3 sequences, around 25% seen only once; the top ten take 9.4%. As to this clonotype: No antigen is known for it.

The sample was also reused in another study, on T cells of mothers and their children.

This clonotype was sampled from a boy between 10 and 17 years old in good health. What was sequenced was blood.

The CDR3: CSVLSGGQNTGELFF. In DNA form, the CDR3 reads TGCAGCGTTCTTAGCGGGGGGCAGAACACCGGGGAGCTGTTTTTT. The chain links TRBV29-1 to TRBJ2-2, with 10 positions matching TRBD2. V dropped 5 bases and J dropped 1; count of bases not matched to a gene: 4. CDR1 is SQVTM and CDR2 is ANQGSEA in the germline V gene. The CDR3 runs to 15 residues.